These 24 T cell receptor beta chains were sequenced from one sample in a study of T-cell memory formation after mild COVID-19. TCRdb used MiXCR to reprocess the 5' RACE reads, holding one entry per CDR3 protein. The repertoire includes 340,000 or so distinct CDR3 sequences, 10% to 15% of them detected once, and 20% to 25% sits in the top ten. Sequenced: PBMCs or a T cell subset sorted from them (not recorded which). Receptor source: a man aged 18 to 30 who had mild COVID-19 (a few samples of this study predate the infection). Cell type and time point are not known.

In its sample, this clonotype was seen a few times. This chain uses TRBV5-1 with TRBJ2-1; the match to TRBD2 covers 7 bases. This CDR3 comprises 16 residues. Germline values: CDR1 SGHRS, CDR2 YFSETQ. Trimming took 3 bases from V and 4 from J; bases not matched to a gene: 10. The CDR3 DNA is TGCGCCAGCAGCTCCCGGTTGGGCGGGGGATACAATGAGCAGTTCTTC. This gives the protein CASSSRLGGGYNEQFF.

The chain carries TRBV6-2 or TRBV6-3 and TRBJ2-7, with D possibly matching TRBD1 (6 bases). This CDR3 region has 15 residues. Trimming removed 0 bases at V and 3 bases at J, with 12 bases between. CDR1 MNHEY and CDR2 SVGEGT come from the germline V gene. For the CDR3, the DNA is TGTGCCAGCAGTTACTCCGGCAGGGGAAGCTACGAGCAGTACGTC. It translates to CASSYSGRGSYEQYV.

The rearrangement joins TRBV29-1 to TRBJ2-7; D is perhaps TRBD1 (6 bases). Germline V gene sequence: CDR1 SQVTM, CDR2 ANQGSEA. This CDR3 has 13 amino acids. V lost 4 bases, J lost 5 bases, and 15 bases lay in between. CDR3 residues: CSVGEGGFHEQYF. In DNA, the CDR3 is TGCAGCGTTGGCGAAGGGGGTTTCCACGAGCAGTACTTC.

This clonotype was seen only a few times. The chain couples TRBV29-1 to TRBJ2-3; D may correspond to TRBD1 or TRBD2 (6 bases each). The germline V gene has CDR1 SQVTM and CDR2 ANQGSEA. The CDR3 is 14 amino acids. V lost 2 bases to trimming and J lost 4 bases, with 13 bases between them. CDR3 region: CSVESGGQADTQYF. The CDR3 DNA sequence: TGCAGCGTTGAAAGTGGGGGGCAGGCAGATACGCAGTATTTT.

The rearrangement links TRBV7-9 to TRBJ1-1; D unclear. V was clipped by 3 bases and J by 6 bases, with 8 bases between them. Per the germline V gene, CDR1 is SEHNR and CDR2 is FQNEAQ (reference sequence). The CDR3 sequence is 12 residues long. CDR3 DNA: TGTGCCAGCAGCTTCATCGGGCCTGAAGCTTTCTTT. Translated: CASSFIGPEAFF. Combining the CDR3 with reference TRBV7-9 and TRBJ1-1 gives the whole variable domain DTGVSQNPRHKITKRGQNVTFRCDPISEHNRLYWYRQTLGQGPEFLTYFQNEAQLEKSRLLSDRFSAERPKGSFSTLEIQRTEQGDSAMYLCASSFIGPEAFFGQGTRLTVV.

The rearrangement joins TRBV11-2 to TRBJ2-3; 11 bases are shared with TRBD2. The CDR3 totals 18 residues. CDR1 is SGHAT and CDR2 is FQNNGV in the germline V gene. V shed 4 bases, J shed 2 bases, and the junction held 11 bases outside the gene matches. In DNA, the CDR3 is TGTGCCAGCAGCTCCTTTCCTAGCGGGGGGCCTCACACAGATACGCAGTATTTT. It codes for CASSSFPSGGPHTDTQYF.

This clonotype came up a few times. DNA of the CDR3: TGTGCCAGCAGTTTGGTAGCGGGTCTTTGGGTTACGCAGTATTTT. Its translation: CASSLVAGLWVTQYF. This sequence joins TRBV12-3 or TRBV12-4 and TRBJ2-3, with 7 bases that match TRBD2. J gave up 8 bases and V 3 bases, and 11 bases lay outside the gene matches. The CDR3 covers 15 residues.

V usage is TRBV4-2 and J usage is TRBJ2-1; no clear D gene. V was pared by 4 bases and J by 5 bases, with 12 bases between. The germline CDR1 and CDR2 sequences are LGHNA and YNFKEQ. The CDR3 loop spans 14 amino acids. The CDR3: CASSPTGRDNEQFF. CDR3 sequence (DNA): TGTGCCAGCAGCCCCACGGGCAGAGACAATGAGCAGTTCTTC.

This clonotype appeared many times. V gene TRBV6-5 combines with J gene TRBJ2-1; tentatively, D is TRBD2 (5 bases). This CDR3 has 15 residues. Trimming left V 6 bases short and J 0 bases short, with 12 bases between. The V gene's germline CDR1 is MNHEY and CDR2 SVGAGI. CDR3 loop: CASREATYSYNEQFF. CDR3 bases: TGTGCCAGCAGGGAGGCAACCTACTCCTACAATGAGCAGTTCTTC.

J is TRBJ2-3 and V is TRBV2; TRBD1 agrees at 9 bases. V was pared by 7 bases and J by 8 bases, with 16 bases of the junction left unmatched. Germline lookup yields CDR1 SNHLY and CDR2 FYNNEI. CDR3 length: 16 residues. For the CDR3, the DNA is TGTGCCAGCACGGACCGACCGGGACAGGGTTTCGGTACGCAGTATTTT. This translates into CASTDRPGQGFGTQYF. Together with reference TRBV2 and TRBJ2-3, the CDR3 gives the full variable domain: EPEVTQTPSHQVTQMGQEVILRCVPISNHLYFYWYRQILGQKVEFLVSFYNNEISEKSEIFDDQFSVERPDGSNFTLKIRSTKLEDSAMYFCASTDRPGQGFGTQYFGPGTRLTVL.

The chain has TRBV4-3 and TRBJ2-5, with D tentatively TRBD2 (5 bases). This CDR3 has 15 amino acids. Deletions cut 0 bases from V and 1 base from J, with 9 bases between. From germline, CDR1 is LGHNA and CDR2 YSLEER. CDR3 nucleotides: TGCGCCAGCAGCCAAGATTTGGGGAGCCAAGAGACCCAGTACTTC. Its translation is CASSQDLGSQETQYF.

The V call is TRBV4-2, the J call TRBJ2-3, with 9 bases that match TRBD2. Germline CDR1 reads LGHNA; CDR2 reads YNFKEQ. V was clipped by 1 base and J by 4 bases; unmatched bases: 9. CDR3 length: 17 amino acids. CDR3 bases: TGTGCCAGCAGCCAAGTCGGCGCGGGGGGGCAAGCAGATACGCAGTATTTT. Its protein product is CASSQVGAGGQADTQYF.

The chain couples TRBV19 to TRBJ2-1; D remains unclear. There are 13 residues in the CDR3. V lost 4 bases to trimming and J lost 9 bases, with 13 bases between them. The germline V gene has CDR1 LNHDA and CDR2 SQIVND (reference sequence). Here the CDR3 reads CASSTGVGSEQFF. CDR3 bases: TGTGCCAGTAGTACCGGAGTGGGCAGTGAGCAGTTCTTC.

This clonotype was observed at least ten times. CDR3 loop: CASSPSGGGRYGYTF. The CDR3, as DNA: TGTGCCAGCAGCCCCTCGGGTGGCGGGAGATATGGCTACACCTTC. The J gene is TRBJ1-2, the V gene TRBV7-3; no definite D call. CDR3 size: 15 residues. V dropped 5 bases and J dropped 5 bases, with 18 bases sitting between them. CDR1 SGHTA and CDR2 FQGTGA come from the germline V gene. Full variable domain (remainder filled in from reference TRBV7-3 and TRBJ1-2): GAGVSQTPSNKVTEKGKYVELRCDPISGHTALYWYRQSLGQGPEFLIYFQGTGAADDSGLPNDRFFAVRPEGSVSTLKIQRTERGDSAVYLCASSPSGGGRYGYTFGSGTRLTVV.

V and J are TRBV5-1 and TRBJ1-4, with a tentative D call TRBD1 (5 bases). The CDR3 is made up of 11 amino acids. From germline, CDR1 is SGHRS and CDR2 YFSETQ. Trimming left V 9 bases short and J 8 bases short, with 11 bases between. The CDR3 reads CATGRVEKLFF. CDR3 DNA: TGCGCCACGGGACGGGTCGAAAAACTGTTTTTT.

The sample holds a few counts of this clonotype. V gene TRBV6-2 or TRBV6-3 combines with J gene TRBJ2-7; D tentatively fits TRBD1 or TRBD2 (5 bases each). CDR1 MNHEY and CDR2 SVGEGT come from the germline V gene. The ends were cut back, 2 bases at V and 6 bases at J, with 8 bases in the middle. The CDR3 runs 12 residues. CDR3 sequence (DNA): TGTGCCAGCAGTTACATGGGGGTCGAGCAGTACGTC. As protein: CASSYMGVEQYV.

The genes are TRBV7-3 and TRBJ2-3; D perhaps matches TRBD2 (7 bases). Germline-derived CDR1 and CDR2 are SGHTA and FQGTGA. The CDR3 contains 16 residues. Trimming took off 5 bases at V and 1 base at J, with 16 bases between the two ends. The CDR3 sequence: CASSPSGGGGTDTQYF. CDR3 bases: TGTGCCAGCAGCCCTTCCGGCGGGGGCGGCACAGATACGCAGTATTTT.

There are a few counts of this clonotype. This sequence joins TRBV9 and TRBJ2-3; 7 bases align to TRBD1. CDR1 is SGDLS, CDR2 YYNGEE, per germline. This CDR3 is built from 18 residues. After removal of 3 bases from V and 2 bases from J, the junction contained 15 bases not matched to a gene. The CDR3 spells CASSATGTVSLVTDTQYF. As DNA, the CDR3 is TGTGCCAGCAGCGCCACCGGGACAGTATCTCTGGTCACAGATACGCAGTATTTT.

This clonotype came up many times. The chain couples TRBV5-1 to TRBJ2-3; D is undetermined. From germline, CDR1 is SGHRS and CDR2 YFSETQ. The CDR3 has 12 amino acids. The V end lost 5 bases, the J end lost 6 bases, and 10 bases lay between the germline ends. The CDR3 DNA reads as TGCGCCAGCAGGGCTGATGCGGATACGCAGTATTTT. Protein: CASRADADTQYF.

This chain connects TRBV6-2 or TRBV6-3 to TRBJ1-1; D remains unclear. CDR3 length equals 11 residues. Trimming removed 8 bases at V and 2 bases at J, with 6 bases between. Germline V CDR1 and CDR2: MNHEY, SVGEGT. CDR3 loop: CASRDNTEAFF. DNA of the CDR3: TGTGCCAGCCGGGATAACACTGAAGCTTTCTTT.

The rearrangement uses TRBV4-3 and TRBJ1-2; D possibly corresponds to TRBD1 (5 bases). The germline gives CDR1 LGHNA, CDR2 YSLEER. The V end lost 2 bases, the J end lost 6 bases, and 13 bases lay between the germline ends. The CDR3 has 14 residues. Here the CDR3 reads CASSQTDGHNGYTF. CDR3 bases: TGCGCCAGCAGCCAAACTGACGGACACAATGGCTACACCTTC.

This clonotype was counted once. This chain joins TRBV6-6 and TRBJ2-4, with D perhaps matching TRBD1 or TRBD2 (6 bases each). The V gene lost 6 bases and the J gene lost 7 bases, with 16 bases spanning the gap. The CDR3 is 14 residues long. Germline CDR1 MNHNY, CDR2 SVGAGI (reference sequence). CDR3 nucleotides: TGTGCCAGCAGCAAGACAGGAGGAGGGAACATTCAGTACTTC. This sequence encodes CASSKTGGGNIQYF.

The chain joins TRBV6-5 to TRBJ2-2; 11 bases match TRBD2. CDR1 is MNHEY, CDR2 SVGAGI, per germline. The CDR3 extends over 17 amino acids. V shed 6 bases and J 3 bases; nucleotides not matched to a gene: 9. DNA for the CDR3: TGTGCCAGCAGCCCACCACTAGCGGGGGATTACACCGGGGAGCTGTTTTTT. Encoded protein: CASSPPLAGDYTGELFF.

V gene TRBV18 combines with J gene TRBJ1-6, with D possibly matching TRBD1 (5 bases). Germline V CDR1 and CDR2: KGHSH, LQKENI. This CDR3 comprises 16 residues. With 5 bases removed from V and 0 bases from J, the gap between germline ends came to 11 bases. The CDR3 loop reads CASSGTASSYNSPLHF. The CDR3 DNA sequence: TGTGCCAGCTCAGGGACGGCGAGCTCCTATAATTCACCCCTCCACTTT. Drawing the rest from reference TRBV18 and TRBJ1-6, the complete variable domain is NAGVMQNPRHLVRRRGQEARLRCSPMKGHSHVYWYRQLPEEGLKFMVYLQKENIIDESGMPKERFSAEFPKEGPSILRIQQVVRGDSAAYFCASSGTASSYNSPLHFGNGTRLTVT.